The 10 T cell receptor beta chains listed next were all sequenced from one sample in a study of blood T cell repertoires in COVID-19. The data were produced by immunoSEQ multiplex PCR, yet TCRdb's version contains in-frame clones alone and is incomplete. The sample includes 200,000 or so clones, approximately 90% of them seen just once. The sequenced sample was peripheral blood. The origin of the receptors is a woman in her 40s who had recovered from COVID-19.

This chain links TRBV6-5 with TRBJ2-1, with a tentative D call TRBD2 (5 bases). The V end lost 6 bases, the J end lost 8 bases, and 5 bases lay between the germline ends. Germline loops: CDR1 MNHEY, CDR2 SVGAGI. The CDR3 is 10 residues long. The CDR3 DNA follows: TGTGCCAGCAGGGAGGATGAGCAGTTCTTC. As protein: CASREDEQFF.

This chain links TRBV6-7 with TRBJ2-7; the match to TRBD1 covers 7 bases. TRBV6-7 is designated an ORF whose function remains uncertain. The CDR3 extends over 14 amino acids. Unmatched junction bases numbered 8, after V lost 8 bases and J lost 1 base. In DNA, the CDR3 is TGTGCCAGCCATAATAGGGACAGTTCCTACGAGCAGTACTTC. Encoded protein: CASHNRDSSYEQYF.

The chain combines TRBV19 with TRBJ2-5; the D gene is possibly TRBD2 (6 bases). In germline, CDR1 is LNHDA, CDR2 SQIVND (reference sequence). The CDR3 consists of 17 residues. V was clipped by 5 bases and J by 0 bases, with 19 bases between them. In DNA form, the CDR3 reads TGTGCCAGTAGTCGCGGGACCGACGACCCGTACCAAGAGACCCAGTACTTC. Its protein is CASSRGTDDPYQETQYF. Complete variable domain (other parts from reference TRBV19 and TRBJ2-5): DGGITQSPKYLFRKEGQNVTLSCEQNLNHDAMYWYRQDPGQGLRLIYYSQIVNDFQKGDIAEGYSVSREKKESFPLTVTSAQKNPTAFYLCASSRGTDDPYQETQYFGPGTRLLVL.

The J gene is TRBJ1-4, the V gene TRBV3-1 (or the pseudogene TRBV3-2), with 10 bases lining up with TRBD1. The CDR3 consists of 16 residues. Germline CDR1 is LGHDT and CDR2 is YNNKEL (reference sequence). V dropped 2 bases and J dropped 7; count of bases not matched to a gene: 7. The CDR3 reads CASSQRAGTGVEKLFF. The CDR3 nucleotides read TGTGCCAGCAGCCAAAGAGCCGGGACAGGGGTTGAAAAACTGTTTTTT.

This sequence joins TRBV19 and TRBJ2-1, with TRBD1 identical over 8 bases. J gave up 3 bases and V 4 bases, and 2 bases lay outside the gene matches. The CDR3 runs to 14 residues. Germline assignment: CDR1 LNHDA and CDR2 SQIVND (reference sequence). The CDR3 DNA reads as TGTGCCAGTAGTAGGGACAGGCACTACAATGAGCAGTTCTTC. Residues: CASSRDRHYNEQFF. The entire variable domain, with the rest obtained from reference TRBV19 and TRBJ2-1, is as follows: DGGITQSPKYLFRKEGQNVTLSCEQNLNHDAMYWYRQDPGQGLRLIYYSQIVNDFQKGDIAEGYSVSREKKESFPLTVTSAQKNPTAFYLCASSRDRHYNEQFFGPGTRLTVL.

This sequence joins TRBV5-1 and TRBJ1-1; 8 nucleotides line up with TRBD1. The CDR3 has 13 amino acids. Germline V gene data show CDR1 as SGHRS and CDR2 as YFSETQ. With 4 bases clipped from V and 4 bases from J, the junction kept 3 bases outside the gene matches. The CDR3 DNA reads TGCGCCAGCAGCCAGGGACAGGCCACTGAAGCTTTCTTT. This sequence encodes CASSQGQATEAFF.

V usage is TRBV2 and J usage is TRBJ2-5; D is possibly TRBD2 (7 bases). CDR1 and CDR2 (germline): SNHLY, FYNNEI. The CDR3 totals 15 residues. V lost 5 bases, J lost 4 bases, and 17 bases lay in between. Here the CDR3 DNA reads TGTGCCAGCAGTAAACTAGCGTCAGGGGCAGAGACCCAGTACTTC. Protein sequence: CASSKLASGAETQYF.

This clone has just a few counts. The chain has TRBV7-3 and TRBJ1-6; TRBD1 aligns across 7 bases. This CDR3 contains 15 residues. Germline V gene data show CDR1 as SGHTA and CDR2 as FQGTGA. V shed 5 bases and J 5 bases; nucleotides not matched to a gene: 6. The CDR3, as DNA: TGTGCCAGCAGCCCGGGGGACAGAAATAATTCACCCCTCCACTTT. Translation gives CASSPGDRNNSPLHF.

V usage is TRBV27 and J usage is TRBJ2-5, with 7 positions matching TRBD2. The J segment lost 1 base and the V segment lost 5 bases, leaving 13 bases of the junction unmatched. CDR3 length: 17 amino acids. Germline values: CDR1 MNHEY, CDR2 SMNVEV (reference sequence). CDR3 nucleotide sequence: TGTGCCAGCAGTGCCGCCAAATGGTCTAGCGGCCAAGAGACCCAGTACTTC. Its protein product is CASSAAKWSSGQETQYF.

This chain uses TRBV12-5 with TRBJ2-1; 12 bases are shared with TRBD1. The CDR3 runs 18 residues. The J segment lost 6 bases and the V segment lost 3 bases, leaving 12 bases of the junction unmatched. Germline V gene sequence: CDR1 LGHNT, CDR2 FRNRAP. Written as DNA, the CDR3 is TGTGCTAGTGGTTTTGGGACAGGGGGCGCATCTTTTCCCAATGAGCAGTTCTTC. Translation: CASGFGTGGASFPNEQFF.